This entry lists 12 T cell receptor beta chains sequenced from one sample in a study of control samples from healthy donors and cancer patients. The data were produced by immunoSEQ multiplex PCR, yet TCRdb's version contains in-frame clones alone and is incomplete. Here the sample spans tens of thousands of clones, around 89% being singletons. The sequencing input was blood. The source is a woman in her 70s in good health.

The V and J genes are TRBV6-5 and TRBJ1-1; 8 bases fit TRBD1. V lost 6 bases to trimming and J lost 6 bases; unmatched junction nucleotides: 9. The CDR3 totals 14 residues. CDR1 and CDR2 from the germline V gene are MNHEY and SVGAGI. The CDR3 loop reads CASSTGQGIAEAFF. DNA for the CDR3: TGTGCCAGCAGCACCGGACAGGGTATAGCTGAAGCTTTCTTT.

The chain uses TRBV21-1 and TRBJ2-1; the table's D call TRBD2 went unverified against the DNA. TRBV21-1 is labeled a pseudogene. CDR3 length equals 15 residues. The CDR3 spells CASTLYSPPYNEQFF. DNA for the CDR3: TGTGCCAGCACCCTATACTCTCCCCCGTACAATGAGCAGTTCTTC.

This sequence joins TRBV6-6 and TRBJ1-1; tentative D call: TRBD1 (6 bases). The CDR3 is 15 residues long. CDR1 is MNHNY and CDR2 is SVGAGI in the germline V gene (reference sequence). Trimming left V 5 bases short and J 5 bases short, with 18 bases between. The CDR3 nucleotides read TGTGCCAGCAGTGAGATGGGGGGGCGAGAAACTGAAGCTTTCTTT. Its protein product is CASSEMGGRETEAFF.

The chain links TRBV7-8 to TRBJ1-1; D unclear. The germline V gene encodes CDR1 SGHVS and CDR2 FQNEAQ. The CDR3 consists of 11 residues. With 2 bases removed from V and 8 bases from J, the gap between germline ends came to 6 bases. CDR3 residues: CASSLSGEAFF. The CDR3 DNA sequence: TGTGCCAGCAGCTTATCCGGAGAAGCTTTCTTT.

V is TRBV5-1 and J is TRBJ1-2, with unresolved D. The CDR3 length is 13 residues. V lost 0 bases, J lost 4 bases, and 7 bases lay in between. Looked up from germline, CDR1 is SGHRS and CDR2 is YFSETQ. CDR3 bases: TGCGCCAGCAGCTTGGACAATTCCTATGGCTACACCTTC. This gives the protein CASSLDNSYGYTF.

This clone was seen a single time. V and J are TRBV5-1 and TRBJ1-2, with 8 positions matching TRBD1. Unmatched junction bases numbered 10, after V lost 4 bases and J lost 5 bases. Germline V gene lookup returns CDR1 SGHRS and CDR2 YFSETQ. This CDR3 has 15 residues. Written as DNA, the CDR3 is TGCGCCAGCAGCCCGGACCTGGACAGGGTGTATGGCTACACCTTC. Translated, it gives CASSPDLDRVYGYTF.

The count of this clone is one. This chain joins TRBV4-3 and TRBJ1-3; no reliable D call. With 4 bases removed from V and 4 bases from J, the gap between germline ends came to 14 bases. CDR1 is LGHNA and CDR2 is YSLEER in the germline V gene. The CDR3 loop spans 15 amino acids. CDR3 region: CASSPRFADGNTIYF. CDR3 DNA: TGCGCCAGCAGCCCGCGGTTCGCTGACGGAAACACCATATATTTT.

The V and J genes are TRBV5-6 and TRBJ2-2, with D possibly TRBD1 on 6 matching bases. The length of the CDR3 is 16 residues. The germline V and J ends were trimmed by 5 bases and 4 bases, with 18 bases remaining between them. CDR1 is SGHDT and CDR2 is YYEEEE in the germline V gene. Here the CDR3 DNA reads TGTGCCAGCAGTCCCGGCCGTGGGACAACCACCGGGGAGCTGTTTTTT. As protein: CASSPGRGTTTGELFF.

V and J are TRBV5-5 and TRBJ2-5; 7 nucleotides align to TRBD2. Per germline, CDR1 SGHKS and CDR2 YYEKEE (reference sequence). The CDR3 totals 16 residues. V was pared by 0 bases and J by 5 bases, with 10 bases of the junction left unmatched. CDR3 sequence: CASSLVAGASGETQYF. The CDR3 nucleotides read TGTGCCAGCAGCTTGGTGGCGGGAGCGAGCGGTGAGACCCAGTACTTC.

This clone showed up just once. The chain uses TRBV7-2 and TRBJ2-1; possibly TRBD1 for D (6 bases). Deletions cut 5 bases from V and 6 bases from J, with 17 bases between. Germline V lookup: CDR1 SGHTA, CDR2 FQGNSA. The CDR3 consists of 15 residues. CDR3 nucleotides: TGTGCCAGCAGCCTCCAGGGCAGGGGAAGCAATGAGCAGTTCTTC. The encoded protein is CASSLQGRGSNEQFF. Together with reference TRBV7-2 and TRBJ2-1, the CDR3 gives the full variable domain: GAGVSQSPSNKVTEKGKDVELRCDPISGHTALYWYRQSLGQGLEFLIYFQGNSAPDKSGLPSDRFSAERTGGSVSTLTIQRTQQEDSAVYLCASSLQGRGSNEQFFGPGTRLTVL.

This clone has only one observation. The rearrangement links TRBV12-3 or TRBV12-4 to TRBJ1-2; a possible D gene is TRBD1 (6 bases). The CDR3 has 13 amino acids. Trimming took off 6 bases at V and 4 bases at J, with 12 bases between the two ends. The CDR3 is CASRMDRIYGYTF. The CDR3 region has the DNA TGTGCCAGCAGGATGGACAGAATCTATGGCTACACCTTC.

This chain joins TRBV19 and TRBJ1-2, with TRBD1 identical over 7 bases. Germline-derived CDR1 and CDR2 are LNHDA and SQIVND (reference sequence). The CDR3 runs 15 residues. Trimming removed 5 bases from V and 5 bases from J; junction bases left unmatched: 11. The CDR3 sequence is CASSLRQGGGYGYTF. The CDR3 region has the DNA TGTGCCAGTAGTCTACGACAGGGAGGAGGATATGGCTACACCTTC.